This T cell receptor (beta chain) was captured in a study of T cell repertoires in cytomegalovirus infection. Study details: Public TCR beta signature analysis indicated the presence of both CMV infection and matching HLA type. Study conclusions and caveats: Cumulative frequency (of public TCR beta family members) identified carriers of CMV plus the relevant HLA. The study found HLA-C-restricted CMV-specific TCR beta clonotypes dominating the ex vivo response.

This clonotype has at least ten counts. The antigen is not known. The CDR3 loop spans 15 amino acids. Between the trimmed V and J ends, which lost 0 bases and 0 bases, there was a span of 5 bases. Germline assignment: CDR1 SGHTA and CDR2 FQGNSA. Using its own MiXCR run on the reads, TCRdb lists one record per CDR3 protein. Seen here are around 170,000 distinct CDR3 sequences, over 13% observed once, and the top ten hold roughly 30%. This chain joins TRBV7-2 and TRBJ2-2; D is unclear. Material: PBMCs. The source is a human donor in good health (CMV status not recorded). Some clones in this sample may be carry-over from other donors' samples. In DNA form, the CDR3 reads TGTGCCAGCAGCTTAGCGGGGACGAACACCGGGGAGCTGTTTTTT. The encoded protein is CASSLAGTNTGELFF.